Shown below are 5 T cell receptor beta chains from a single sample sequenced in a study of regulatory T cells in long-lasting Graves disease. iRepertoire HTBI primers and Arm-PCR of CDR3 regions built TCR beta libraries. One entry per CDR3 protein, called by TCRdb with MiXCR from the multiplex PCR reads. In the table there are about 400,000 distinct CDR3 sequences, under 20% of which are singletons. As to time point: newly diagnosed GD, antithyroid drugs for less than 3 months. There was RNA extracted from PBMCs, and the TCR library was made from it. This same sample was also part of a study on T cells in Graves' hyperthyroidism and ophthalmopathy.

Sequencing was performed on peripheral blood mononuclear cells (PBMCs), taken at new diagnosis, from a patient treated with antithyroid drugs. These receptor sequences come from a woman aged 18-35 years with Graves disease.

This clonotype was recorded at least ten times. CDR3 residues: CASKPGPEPYGYTF. In nucleotides, the CDR3 is TGCGCCAGCAAACCGGGACCCGAGCCATATGGCTACACCTTC. The rearrangement joins TRBV5-1 to TRBJ1-2; D is perhaps TRBD1 (5 bases). The CDR3 has 14 amino acids. V dropped 6 bases and J dropped 5 bases, with 17 bases sitting between them. CDR1 is SGHRS and CDR2 is YFSETQ in the germline V gene.

This chain joins TRBV7-9 and TRBJ1-5; D is unclear. The CDR3 consists of 14 residues. Trimming stripped 1 base from V and 7 bases from J, with 11 bases between. CDR1 is SEHNR, CDR2 FQNEAQ, per germline (reference sequence). CDR3: CASSLGGSEQPQHF. The CDR3 DNA is TGTGCCAGCAGCTTAGGTGGGAGCGAACAGCCCCAGCATTTT.

This clonotype was recorded many times. The chain combines TRBV2 with TRBJ2-7; 7 bases match TRBD2. With 7 bases clipped from V and 0 bases from J, the junction kept 12 bases outside the gene matches. Germline CDR1 SNHLY, CDR2 FYNNEI. The CDR3 is 16 residues long. The CDR3 coding sequence is TGTGCCAGCATGGAGGGGTACGGGGGGATCTCCTACGAGCAGTACTTC. Its protein product is CASMEGYGGISYEQYF.

The chain carries TRBV6-1 and TRBJ2-3; D gene uncertain. There are 16 residues in the CDR3. CDR1 and CDR2 (germline): MNHNS, SASEGT. V lost 8 bases and J lost 0, with 18 bases in between. CDR3 amino acids: CASAPLRQPSTDTQYF. CDR3 bases: TGTGCCAGCGCCCCCCTACGGCAGCCTAGCACAGATACGCAGTATTTT.

This clonotype was observed many times. This chain joins TRBV11-2 and TRBJ2-1; the D is unclear. This CDR3 is built from 11 residues. V dropped 5 bases and J dropped 8 bases, with 7 bases sitting between them. Germline CDR1 and CDR2: SGHAT and FQNNGV. The CDR3 sequence: CASSAVDEQFF. CDR3 coding DNA: TGTGCCAGCAGCGCGGTCGATGAGCAGTTCTTC.